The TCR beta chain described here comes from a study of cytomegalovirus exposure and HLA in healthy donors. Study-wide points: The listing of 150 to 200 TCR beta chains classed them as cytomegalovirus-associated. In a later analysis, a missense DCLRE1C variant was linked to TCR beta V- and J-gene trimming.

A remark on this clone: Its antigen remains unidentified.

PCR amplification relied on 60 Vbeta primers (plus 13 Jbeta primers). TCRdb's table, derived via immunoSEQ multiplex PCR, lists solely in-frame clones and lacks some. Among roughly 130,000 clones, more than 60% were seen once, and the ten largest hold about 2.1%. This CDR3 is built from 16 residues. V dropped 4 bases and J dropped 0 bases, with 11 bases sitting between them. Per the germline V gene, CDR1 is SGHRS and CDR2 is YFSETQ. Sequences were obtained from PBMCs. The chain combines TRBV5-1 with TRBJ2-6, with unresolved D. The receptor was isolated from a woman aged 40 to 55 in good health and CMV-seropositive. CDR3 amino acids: CASSIDTSSGANVLTF. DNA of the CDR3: TGCGCCAGCAGCATAGACACCAGCTCTGGGGCCAACGTCCTGACTTTC.